This paragraph covers one TCR beta chain sequence. Its antigen remains unknown. The repertoire was sequenced with immunoSEQ multiplex PCR; TCRdb's copy has only in-frame clones and lacks some. The sample includes some 50,000 clones, 80% to 90% of them seen just once. This record comes from a study of T cell responses to AZD1222 COVID-19 vaccine. Study-wide results and caveats: Donors were chiefly white British, with a greater number of females, and clonal diversity was perhaps underestimated.

The sequence came from an adult who received the AZD1222 COVID-19 vaccine. This sample comprised peripheral blood, obtained 28 days after the second AZD1222 dose.

The CDR3 reads CASSVVGNQPYNEQFF. The DNA for the CDR3 is TGTGCCAGCAGCGTAGTAGGGAACCAACCTTACAATGAGCAGTTCTTC. This chain uses TRBV9 with TRBJ2-1, with D hard to call. The germline V gene has CDR1 SGDLS and CDR2 YYNGEE. The CDR3 length is 16 residues. V was trimmed by 0 bases and J by 4 bases, leaving 14 bases between them.